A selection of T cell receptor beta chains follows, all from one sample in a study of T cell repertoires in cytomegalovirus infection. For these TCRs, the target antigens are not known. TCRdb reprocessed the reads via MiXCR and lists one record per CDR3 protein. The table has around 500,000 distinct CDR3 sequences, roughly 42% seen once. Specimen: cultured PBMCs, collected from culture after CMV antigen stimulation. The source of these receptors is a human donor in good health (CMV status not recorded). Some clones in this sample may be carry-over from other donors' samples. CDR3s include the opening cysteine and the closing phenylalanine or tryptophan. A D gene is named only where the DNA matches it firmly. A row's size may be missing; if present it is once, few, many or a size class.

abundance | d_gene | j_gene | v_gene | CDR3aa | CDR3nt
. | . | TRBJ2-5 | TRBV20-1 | CSGEAVLPQETQYF | TGCAGTGGGGAGGCTGTCCTTCCACAAGAGACCCAGTACTTC
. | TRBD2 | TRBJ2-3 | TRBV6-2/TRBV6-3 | CASGLSGRDIDTQYF | TGTGCCAGCGGGCTTAGCGGGAGAGACATTGATACGCAGTATTTT
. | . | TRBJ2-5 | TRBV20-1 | CSASTSSGGRETQYF | TGCAGTGCTAGCACCTCTTCTGGGGGGCGTGAGACCCAGTACTTC
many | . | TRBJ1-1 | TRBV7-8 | CASSLLPLIRDTEAFF | TGTGCCAGCAGCTTATTGCCCTTAATCAGGGACACTGAAGCTTTCTTT
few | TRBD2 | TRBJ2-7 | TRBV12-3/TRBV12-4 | CASSGGLAGAGIYVQYF | TGTGCCAGCAGTGGAGGGCTAGCGGGAGCGGGGATCTACGTGCAGTACTTC
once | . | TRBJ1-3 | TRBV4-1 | CASSQDRSGNTIYF | TGCGCCAGCAGCCAAGATCGGTCTGGAAACACCATATATTTT
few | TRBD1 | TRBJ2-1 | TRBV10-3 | CAINLTGGDPSYNEQFF | TGTGCCATCAACCTGACAGGGGGCGACCCCTCCTACAATGAGCAGTTCTTC
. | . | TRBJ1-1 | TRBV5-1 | CASSLHQGAYTEAFF | TGCGCCAGCAGCTTGCACCAGGGAGCCTACACTGAAGCTTTCTTT
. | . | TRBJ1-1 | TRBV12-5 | CASGLLGADTEAFF | TGTGCTAGTGGTTTACTCGGTGCCGACACTGAAGCTTTCTTT
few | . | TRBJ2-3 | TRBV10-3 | CATSLDSSTDTQYF | TGTGCCACCTCCCTGGACAGCAGCACAGATACGCAGTATTTT
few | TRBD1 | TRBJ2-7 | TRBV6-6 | CASTGGQGRPYEQYF | TGTGCCAGCACCGGGGGACAGGGCCGACCCTACGAGCAGTACTTC
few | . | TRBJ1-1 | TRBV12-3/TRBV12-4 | CASSGRTRNTEAFF | TGTGCCAGCAGTGGTCGGACGAGGAACACTGAAGCTTTCTTT
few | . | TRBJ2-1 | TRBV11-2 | CASSRDRANEQFF | TGTGCCAGCAGCAGGGACCGGGCCAATGAGCAGTTCTTC
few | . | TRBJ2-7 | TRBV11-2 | CASSSRSGSSLEQYF | TGTGCCAGCAGCTCCCGAAGCGGCAGTAGCTTAGAGCAGTACTTC
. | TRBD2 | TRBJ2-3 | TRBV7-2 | CASSFRSGGVVRTDTQYF | TGTGCCAGCAGCTTCCGTTCGGGGGGGGTGGTACGCACAGATACGCAGTATTTT
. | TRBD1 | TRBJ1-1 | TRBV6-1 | CASRGTQGVLTEAFF | TGTGCCAGCAGGGGAACTCAGGGGGTCTTAACTGAAGCTTTCTTT
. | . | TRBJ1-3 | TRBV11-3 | CASSPGAGNTIYF | TGTGCCAGCAGCCCGGGGGCCGGGAACACCATATATTTT
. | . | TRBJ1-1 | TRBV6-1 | CASSEEVGDTEAFF | TGTGCCAGCAGTGAAGAGGTAGGGGACACTGAAGCTTTCTTT
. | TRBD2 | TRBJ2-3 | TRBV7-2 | CASKRLAGNTDTQYF | TGTGCCAGCAAGAGACTAGCGGGGAACACAGATACGCAGTATTTT
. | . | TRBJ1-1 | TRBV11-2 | CASSSQTSQGNTEAFF | TGTGCCAGCAGCTCCCAGACAAGCCAAGGCAACACTGAAGCTTTCTTT
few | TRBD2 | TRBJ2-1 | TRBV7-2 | CASSLGPSGAYNEQFF | TGTGCCAGCAGCTTGGGCCCTAGCGGGGCCTACAATGAGCAGTTCTTC